The 7 T cell receptor beta chains below were found in one sample sequenced in a study of T-cell memory formation after mild COVID-19. Each CDR3 protein gets one entry after TCRdb re-called the 5' RACE reads with MiXCR. The table has a few hundred thousand distinct CDR3 sequences, 24% seen once. Sequenced material: PBMCs or a T cell subset sorted from them (not recorded which). Every receptor here comes from an adult woman who had mild COVID-19 (a few samples of this study predate the infection). Cell type and time point are not known.

This clonotype has more than one count but fewer than ten. The V and J genes are TRBV12-3 or TRBV12-4 and TRBJ2-5; no firm D call. Trimming removed 1 base at V and 5 bases at J, with 14 bases between. The CDR3 sequence is 15 residues long. Here the CDR3 reads CASSLGVSRRETQYF. The CDR3 region has the DNA TGTGCCAGCAGTTTAGGTGTGAGTCGGCGGGAGACCCAGTACTTC.

The chain recombines TRBV6-5 with TRBJ1-4, with D unclear. There are 15 residues in the CDR3. From germline, CDR1 is MNHEY and CDR2 SVGAGI. Trimming cost V 0 bases and J 8 bases, with 13 bases left between them. CDR3 sequence (DNA): TGTGCCAGCAGTTACTCTGGTTTGAGCGGAGAAAAACTGTTTTTT. Protein product: CASSYSGLSGEKLFF.

This clonotype was recorded a few times. This chain links TRBV5-4 with TRBJ1-2; no reliable D call. Germline V gene data show CDR1 as SGHNT and CDR2 as YYREEE (reference sequence). V was trimmed by 4 bases and J by 2 bases, leaving 9 bases between them. The CDR3 length is 13 residues. The CDR3 spells CASSRPPNYGYTF. CDR3 nucleotides: TGTGCCAGCAGCCGCCCGCCCAACTATGGCTACACCTTC.

Written as DNA, the CDR3 is TGTGCCAGCAGCAAACAGGTTAAGGATGGCTACACCTTC. Translating it yields CASSKQVKDGYTF. This chain uses TRBV7-2 with TRBJ1-2, with a tentative D call TRBD1 (5 bases). The germline V and J ends were trimmed by 5 bases and 6 bases, with 13 bases remaining between them. Germline loops: CDR1 SGHTA, CDR2 FQGNSA. The CDR3 is 13 residues long.

The rearrangement joins TRBV9 to TRBJ2-1, with TRBD2 matching 9 bases. After removal of 4 bases from V and 4 bases from J, the junction contained 9 bases not matched to a gene. CDR1 SGDLS and CDR2 YYNGEE come from the germline V gene. CDR3 size: 16 residues. CDR3 sequence: CASSPSGRWIYNEQFF. The CDR3 DNA follows: TGTGCCAGCAGCCCAAGCGGGAGGTGGATATACAATGAGCAGTTCTTC.

The DNA of the CDR3 is TGTGCCAGCAGCCAGGTGGGGCTCTATGAAAAACTGTTTTTT. This codes for CASSQVGLYEKLFF. V usage is TRBV4-2 and J usage is TRBJ1-4; D is possibly TRBD1 (5 bases). Germline CDR1 is LGHNA and CDR2 is YNFKEQ. The CDR3 is 14 amino acids. The V gene lost 3 bases and the J gene lost 6 bases, with 11 bases spanning the gap.

There are a few counts of this clonotype. The chain combines TRBV5-4 with TRBJ2-5, with 13 bases fitting TRBD2. Germline CDR1 is SGHNT and CDR2 is YYREEE (reference sequence). V shed 3 bases and J 4 bases; nucleotides not matched to a gene: 6. CDR3 length: 16 amino acids. The CDR3 DNA is TGTGCCAGCAGCTACGGACTAGCGGGGGCCCGAGAGACCCAGTACTTC. Its protein is CASSYGLAGARETQYF.